The 7 T cell receptor beta chains below were found in one sample sequenced in a study of T cells in Graves' hyperthyroidism and ophthalmopathy. The source material, RNA transcripts, was used to amplify TCR beta CDR3 regions. The HTBI primer set drove a first-round RT-PCR of the TCR CDR3. MiXCR, applied by TCRdb to the multiplex PCR reads, yields one record per CDR3 protein. The sample lists approximately 260,000 distinct CDR3 sequences, approximately 14% seen once, with 30% in the top ten. Material: blood. The receptor source for this set is a woman in her fifties or sixties with Graves' hyperthyroidism that later progressed to Graves' ophthalmopathy.

This clonotype has ten or more counts. V and J are TRBV29-1 and TRBJ1-2, with 8 nucleotides matching TRBD1. CDR1 SQVTM and CDR2 ANQGSEA come from the germline V gene. The J segment lost 7 bases and the V segment lost 0 bases, leaving 1 base of the junction unmatched. The CDR3 loop spans 12 amino acids. The CDR3 DNA follows: TGCAGCGTTGAAGACACAGGGGGTGGCTACACCTTC. This translates into CSVEDTGGGYTF. Complete variable domain (other parts from reference TRBV29-1 and TRBJ1-2): SAVISQKPSRDICQRGTSLTIQCQVDSQVTMMFWYRQQPGQSLTLIATANQGSEATYESGFVIDKFPISRPNLTFSTLTVSNMSPEDSSIYLCSVEDTGGGYTFGSGTRLTVV.

The table lists this clonotype with a few counts. The V gene is TRBV24-1, the J gene TRBJ2-3, with 9 positions matching TRBD1. The CDR3 covers 16 residues. V was pared by 4 bases and J by 2 bases, with 6 bases of the junction left unmatched. Germline V CDR1 and CDR2: KGHDR, SFDVKD. The CDR3 spells CATSDLDRGHTDTQYF. CDR3 DNA: TGTGCCACCAGTGACCTGGACAGGGGACACACAGATACGCAGTATTTT.

This sequence joins TRBV16 and TRBJ1-5; D possibly corresponds to TRBD1 (5 bases). This CDR3 is built from 16 residues. Trimming cost V 2 bases and J 4 bases, with 15 bases left between them. The germline gives CDR1 KGHSY, CDR2 FQNENV. This CDR3 reads CASSQDGAGRNQPQHF. Written as DNA, the CDR3 is TGTGCCAGCAGCCAAGACGGGGCAGGCCGTAATCAGCCCCAGCATTTT. The whole variable domain, filled in from reference TRBV16 and TRBJ1-5, reads GEEVAQTPKHLVRGEGQKAKLYCAPIKGHSYVFWYQQVLKNEFKFLISFQNENVFDETGMPKERFSAKCLPNSPCSLEIQATKLEDSAVYFCASSQDGAGRNQPQHFGDGTRLSIL.

This clonotype has only a few counts. The chain couples TRBV4-1 to TRBJ2-7; D perhaps matches TRBD2 (5 bases). CDR1 is MGHRA and CDR2 is YSYEKL in the germline V gene. Trimming shortened V by 4 bases and J by 5 bases, and 18 bases separated the two germline ends. This CDR3 is built from 15 residues. For the CDR3, the DNA is TGCGCCAGCAGCCCGGGTCCACGGGATATGGACGAGCAGTACTTC. Translation: CASSPGPRDMDEQYF.

In this sample, this clonotype turned up many times. The rearrangement links TRBV2 to TRBJ1-1; D may be TRBD1 (5 bases). The CDR3 extends over 12 amino acids. CDR1 and CDR2 (germline): SNHLY, FYNNEI. The V end lost 5 bases, the J end lost 5 bases, and 9 bases lay between the germline ends. The CDR3 coding sequence is TGTGCCAGCAGTTCAGGGTTTACTGAAGCTTTCTTT. Encoded protein: CASSSGFTEAFF.

The sample holds many counts of this clonotype. The rearrangement uses TRBV29-1 and TRBJ2-5, with a tentative D call TRBD1 (5 bases). Trimming took off 5 bases at V and 5 bases at J, with 9 bases between the two ends. The CDR3 is made up of 11 amino acids. Germline CDR1 is SQVTM and CDR2 is ANQGSEA. The CDR3 reads CSVLQEETQYF. The CDR3 DNA follows: TGCAGCGTTTTACAGGAGGAGACCCAGTACTTC. Full variable domain (missing parts from reference TRBV29-1 and TRBJ2-5): SAVISQKPSRDICQRGTSLTIQCQVDSQVTMMFWYRQQPGQSLTLIATANQGSEATYESGFVIDKFPISRPNLTFSTLTVSNMSPEDSSIYLCSVLQEETQYFGPGTRLLVL.

As to this clonotype: A clone one base away is much larger, so this may be a read error. Likely a read error: the CDR3 ends without its conserved phenylalanine or tryptophan. V and J are TRBV12-3 or TRBV12-4 and TRBJ2-4; D gene uncertain. CDR3 size: 12 residues. The germline V and J ends were trimmed by 6 bases and 1 base, with 4 bases remaining between them. The DNA of the CDR3 is TGTGCCAGCAGGAATGCCAAAAACATTCAGTACCTC. Residues: CASRNAKNIQYL.